These 27 T cell receptor beta chains share one sample of origin, sequenced in a study of STAT3 mutations in large granular lymphocyte leukemia (dated by TCRdb to the late 2010s). Overall study outcomes, separate from this receptor: At least one immunodominant TCRbeta clonotype was identified in every T-LGLL patient, and multiple immunodominant subclonotypes were identified in about half of the T-LGLL patients.

Antigen specificity for these receptors is unknown. Preparation of the library involved the immunoSEQ multiplex PCR assay. TCRdb's version of the immuneACCESS table is confined to in-frame rearrangements and falls short of the full clone set. An unresolved V gene accounts for under half of the shortfall where checked; the remainder is of unknown origin. This sample holds 35,000 to 40,000 clones; 70% to 90% were observed only once. 0.4% to 0.5% of the sample belongs to the ten largest clones. The sequencing sample was made of PBMCs. These receptors were taken from a human donor with T large granular lymphocyte leukemia. Some clones in this sample may be carry-over from other donors' samples.

This clone has more than one count but fewer than ten. The CDR3 DNA is TGTGCCAGCAGCCCCGGACGTAATAATTCACCCCTCCACTTT. This gives the protein CASSPGRNNSPLHF. J is TRBJ1-6 and V is TRBV14; D call uncertain. The CDR3 loop spans 14 amino acids. V was cut by 4 bases and J by 5 bases, with 9 bases left in between. Per germline, CDR1 SGHDN and CDR2 FVKESK.

The genes are TRBV28 and TRBJ1-1; TRBD1 might be the D (6 bases). Germline CDR1 MDHEN, CDR2 SYDVKM. The CDR3 sequence is 14 residues long. Trimming left V 3 bases short and J 11 bases short, with 19 bases between. The CDR3 region is CASSLAGRGQNAFF. The CDR3 DNA is TGTGCCAGCAGTTTGGCGGGTCGGGGACAAAATGCTTTCTTT.

V gene TRBV6-6 combines with J gene TRBJ2-4; possibly TRBD1 or TRBD2 for D (6 bases each). Germline values: CDR1 MNHNY, CDR2 SVGAGI (reference sequence). V was pared by 10 bases and J by 4 bases, with 11 bases between. There are 12 residues in the CDR3. The CDR3, as DNA: TGTGCCATTGGGGGGACAAAAAACATTCAGTACTTC. It is translated as CAIGGTKNIQYF.

This clone occurred once. The chain uses TRBV7-9 and TRBJ2-7; 8 nucleotides line up with TRBD1. The germline gives CDR1 SEHNR, CDR2 FQNEAQ (reference sequence). CDR3 length: 15 amino acids. V gave up 4 bases and J gave up 5 bases; unmatched junction bases: 10. Here the CDR3 reads CASSSIQGAVDEQYF. DNA for the CDR3: TGTGCCAGCAGCTCTATTCAGGGGGCGGTTGACGAGCAGTACTTC.

The sample holds a few counts of this clone. The chain employs TRBV18 and TRBJ1-5, with D hard to call. This CDR3 is 13 amino acids long. Deletions cut 3 bases from V and 6 bases from J, with 9 bases between. Germline V CDR1 and CDR2: KGHSH, LQKENI. The CDR3 DNA follows: TGTGCCAGCTCACCGGATGGGGTTCAGCCCCAGCATTTT. It encodes CASSPDGVQPQHF.

CDR3 sequence reads: CASSFTTSGNEQFF. Written as DNA, the CDR3 is TGTGCCAGCAGTTTCACGACTAGCGGCAATGAGCAGTTCTTC. This chain joins TRBV6-5 and TRBJ2-1, with 9 bases identical to TRBD2. V gave up 4 bases and J gave up 6 bases; unmatched junction bases: 4. Germline CDR1 is MNHEY and CDR2 is SVGAGI. The CDR3 spans 14 residues.

The chain has TRBV7-9 and TRBJ1-1; no definite D call. The CDR3 totals 14 residues. The V gene's germline CDR1 is SEHNR and CDR2 FQNEAQ (reference sequence). Trimming cost V 0 bases and J 5 bases, with 10 bases left between them. CDR3 protein: CASSLAPPGTEAFF. CDR3 coding DNA: TGTGCCAGCAGCTTAGCCCCACCGGGAACTGAAGCTTTCTTT.

The rearrangement joins TRBV7-9 to TRBJ1-4; no reliable D call. CDR3 length: 13 residues. Trimming left V 7 bases short and J 6 bases short, with 12 bases between. CDR1 and CDR2 (germline): SEHNR, FQNEAQ (reference sequence). CDR3 nucleotide sequence: TGTGCCAGCATCGGGCTGGGGTATGAAAAACTGTTTTTT. This encodes CASIGLGYEKLFF.

The V call is TRBV5-4, the J call TRBJ2-2, with D perhaps being TRBD1 or TRBD2 (6 bases each). The CDR3 loop spans 16 amino acids. Deletions cut 0 bases from V and 4 bases from J, with 13 bases between. The germline V gene has CDR1 SGHNT and CDR2 YYREEE (reference sequence). The CDR3 DNA sequence: TGTGCCAGCAGCTTGGAGGGGGGCGTCAGCACCGGGGAGCTGTTTTTT. This translates into CASSLEGGVSTGELFF.

This chain connects TRBV2 to TRBJ1-6; D ambiguous. Trimming pared 8 bases from V and 13 bases from J, leaving 12 bases between. Germline CDR1 and CDR2: SNHLY and FYNNEI. The CDR3 extends over 11 amino acids. CDR3 coding DNA: TGTGCCAGCGGCGACGTGCTGCCCCTCCACTTT. This translates into CASGDVLPLHF.

This chain uses TRBV27 with TRBJ1-2, with 8 bases lining up with TRBD1. The germline V gene has CDR1 MNHEY and CDR2 SMNVEV (reference sequence). Trimming cost V 3 bases and J 8 bases; bases outside gene matches: 5. The CDR3 covers 13 residues. CDR3 protein: CASSFLQGEGYTF. The DNA of the CDR3 is TGTGCCAGCAGTTTCCTACAGGGGGAAGGCTACACCTTC.

This chain uses TRBV27 with TRBJ2-4; no firm D call. V lost 10 bases to trimming and J lost 4 bases, with 8 bases between them. This CDR3 region has 11 residues. CDR1 is MNHEY and CDR2 is SMNVEV in the germline V gene (reference sequence). CDR3 region: CAKKGKNIQYF. The CDR3 DNA follows: TGTGCCAAAAAAGGGAAAAACATTCAGTACTTC.

The chain is built from TRBV2 and TRBJ1-4, with D possibly TRBD1 on 6 matching bases. Germline V CDR1 and CDR2: SNHLY, FYNNEI. There are 14 residues in the CDR3. V was pared by 4 bases and J by 3 bases, with 9 bases between. Here the CDR3 DNA reads TGTGCCAGCAGTGTAAGGGGGGCTAATGAAAAACTGTTTTTT. Protein sequence: CASSVRGANEKLFF.

The rearrangement links TRBV6-4 to TRBJ1-5; the D is unclear. CDR3 length: 13 amino acids. Germline V gene lookup returns CDR1 MRHNA and CDR2 SNTAGT. The ends were cut back, 6 bases at V and 2 bases at J, with 8 bases in the middle. CDR3 in DNA: TGTGCCAGCAGCCTCACGGGCAATCAGCCCCAGCATTTT. Amino acid sequence: CASSLTGNQPQHF.

This clone is a singleton in its sample. Other DNA variants within this sample encode the same CDR3. This chain links TRBV5-1 with TRBJ2-7; unclear D gene. This CDR3 has 14 residues. Per germline, CDR1 SGHRS and CDR2 YFSETQ. The ends were cut back, 0 bases at V and 2 bases at J, with 9 bases in the middle. CDR3 loop: CASSLGQPAYEQYF. CDR3 coding DNA: TGCGCCAGCAGCTTGGGCCAGCCCGCCTACGAGCAGTACTTC.

CDR3 sequence: CASSQGNTEAFF. In DNA, the CDR3 is TGTGCCAGCAGCCAGGGGAACACTGAAGCTTTCTTT. The V call is TRBV4-2, the J call TRBJ1-1, with D unclear. CDR1 is LGHNA and CDR2 is YNFKEQ in the germline V gene. V was pared by 3 bases and J by 1 base, with 3 bases between. The CDR3 has 12 amino acids.

The J gene is TRBJ2-7, the V gene TRBV6-5, with D unclear. Germline-derived CDR1 and CDR2 are MNHEY and SVGAGI. The V end lost 9 bases, the J end lost 4 bases, and 7 bases lay between the germline ends. The CDR3 spans 10 residues. The CDR3 region has the DNA TGTGCCAGTGACCTGTACGAGCAGTACTTC. Amino acids: CASDLYEQYF.

The chain is built from TRBV6-1 and TRBJ2-7, with D tentatively TRBD2 (7 bases). The germline CDR1 and CDR2 sequences are MNHNS and SASEGT. Trimming cost V 6 bases and J 3 bases, with 15 bases left between them. CDR3 length: 14 amino acids. CDR3 nucleotide sequence: TGTGCCAGCAGACCAAGGGGGGGGAACTACGAGCAGTACTTC. This encodes CASRPRGGNYEQYF.

This chain connects TRBV6-4 to TRBJ1-2; 10 bases agree with TRBD1. CDR1 MRHNA and CDR2 SNTAGT come from the germline V gene. The CDR3 spans 15 residues. The J segment lost 4 bases and the V segment lost 5 bases, leaving 7 bases of the junction unmatched. CDR3 loop: CASSPSTGGIYGYTF. In DNA, the CDR3 is TGTGCCAGCAGTCCCTCGACAGGGGGCATCTATGGCTACACCTTC.

This chain links TRBV5-4 with TRBJ1-1; 7 bases fit TRBD1. This CDR3 region has 19 residues. CDR1 and CDR2 (germline): SGHNT, YYREEE (reference sequence). V was clipped by 6 bases and J by 1 base; unmatched bases: 21. In DNA form, the CDR3 reads TGTGCCAGCATTAGGACAGGCCCAAGCGGGGAGACAGAGAACACTGAAGCTTTCTTT. It specifies CASIRTGPSGETENTEAFF.

This clone came up once. CDR3 in amino acids: CASSPAREHEQFF. The CDR3 DNA sequence: TGTGCCAGCTCACCAGCGAGGGAACATGAGCAGTTCTTC. The gene calls are TRBV18 and TRBJ2-1; possibly TRBD2 for D (5 bases). V shed 2 bases and J shed 8 bases, with 10 bases lying between them. The CDR3 covers 13 residues. Germline V gives CDR1 KGHSH, CDR2 LQKENI.

The chain carries TRBV7-2 and TRBJ1-5; D uncertain. V lost 8 bases to trimming and J lost 3 bases, with 14 bases between them. CDR1 is SGHTA and CDR2 is FQGNSA in the germline V gene. CDR3 length: 14 amino acids. For the CDR3, the DNA is TGTGCCAGCTCCCCCGGGCAGTACAATCAGCCCCAGCATTTT. It yields the protein CASSPGQYNQPQHF.

The chain has TRBV10-3 and TRBJ1-5, with unresolved D. The V and J ends lost 10 bases and 0 bases respectively, with 10 bases between them. CDR3 length equals 13 residues. The germline V gene has CDR1 ENHRY and CDR2 SYGVKD. CDR3 nucleotide sequence: TGTGCCACGGGCCTAAATAGCAATCAGCCCCAGCATTTT. This codes for CATGLNSNQPQHF.

This clone was seen a few times. This rearrangement joins TRBV28 to TRBJ2-7; 8 nucleotides agree with TRBD1. CDR1 and CDR2 from the germline V gene are MDHEN and SYDVKM. The CDR3 is 14 residues long. V lost 6 bases, J lost 9 bases, and 13 bases stayed unmatched. The CDR3 DNA is TGTGCCAGCAGCATCGGACAGGGACGAGCGAGGCAGTACTTC. Translating it yields CASSIGQGRARQYF.

J is TRBJ2-3 and V is TRBV4-1; TRBD1 matches at 10 bases. Losses at the gene ends were 0 bases for V and 3 bases for J; bases not matched to a gene: 12. The V gene's germline CDR1 is MGHRA and CDR2 YSYEKL. This CDR3 spans 19 amino acids. CDR3 bases: TGCGCCAGCAGCCAAGATTCCGTTCCGACAGGGGGCTGGACAGATACGCAGTATTTT. Amino acid sequence: CASSQDSVPTGGWTDTQYF.

V and J are TRBV18 and TRBJ2-6; D uncertain. The CDR3 contains 19 residues. V lost 2 bases, J lost 0 bases, and 17 bases lay in between. The V gene's germline CDR1 is KGHSH and CDR2 LQKENI. The CDR3 DNA is TGTGCCAGCTCACCAAGAGACAATCCCTTTAACTCTGGGGCCAACGTCCTGACTTTC. Its translation: CASSPRDNPFNSGANVLTF.

In its sample, this clone was seen a few times. The V gene is TRBV5-4, the J gene TRBJ2-5; 9 nucleotides line up with TRBD1. The germline V gene encodes CDR1 SGHNT and CDR2 YYREEE (reference sequence). The CDR3 is 13 residues long. The V segment lost 5 bases and the J segment 7 bases; nucleotides outside the gene matches: 6. CDR3 nucleotides: TGTGCCAGCAGATCACAGGGGGCGGTGACCCAGTACTTC. Translating gives CASRSQGAVTQYF.